The table lists the clone carrying this T cell receptor (beta chain) with many counts. This sample was included in a study of naive and memory T cell subsets. Both TRBC1 and TRBC2 were covered by a beta constant-region primer of two equimolar oligonucleotides. TCRdb independently ran MiXCR on the UMI-ligation and nested PCR reads; one entry per CDR3 protein. The table records under 150,000 distinct CDR3 sequences, 15% to 20% of them present only once. CD4 T cells were positively selected, then CD8 T cells from the CD4-negative fraction. The germline gives CDR1 MDHEN, CDR2 SYDVKM. The CDR3 length is 15 residues. V lost 2 bases and J lost 3; bases outside the gene matches: 2.

Sequencing was done on a sample of naive CD4+ T cells from blood. This receptor was taken from a human donor in good health. This chain connects TRBV28 to TRBJ2-3; 10 bases are a match to TRBD2. Here the CDR3 reads CASSLASGSTDTQYF. The CDR3 DNA follows: TGTGCCAGCAGTTTAGCTAGCGGGAGTACAGATACGCAGTATTTT.